A single sample gave rise to the 18 T cell receptor beta chains below, sequenced in a study of tissue T cells after allogeneic stem cell transplantation. Sequencing was performed with immunoSEQ multiplex PCR; in TCRdb, only in-frame clones are kept and a portion is missing. The data show about 5,200 clones, roughly three quarters seen once. The source material was tissue from the colon, sampled at autopsy. Every receptor here comes from a female donor older than 55 with lung cancer.

The J gene is TRBJ1-5, the V gene TRBV27, with TRBD1 matching over 7 bases. Unmatched junction bases numbered 3, after V lost 3 bases and J lost 7 bases. CDR3 size: 13 residues. The germline V gene encodes CDR1 MNHEY and CDR2 SMNVEV (reference sequence). Here the CDR3 reads CASSFGGQQPQHF. DNA for the CDR3: TGTGCCAGCAGTTTTGGGGGACAGCAGCCCCAGCATTTT.

The J gene is TRBJ2-5, the V gene TRBV11-3; possible D gene TRBD1, 6 bases. This CDR3 comprises 13 residues. V lost 3 bases and J 5 bases, leaving 10 bases between the germline ends. Germline CDR1 SGHNT, CDR2 YENEEA. CDR3 region: CASSLGAWETQYF. DNA for the CDR3: TGTGCCAGCAGCTTGGGGGCATGGGAGACCCAGTACTTC.

The table lists this clone with a few counts. The chain employs TRBV7-9 and TRBJ1-2, with no clear D. Germline CDR1 is SEHNR and CDR2 is FQNEAQ (reference sequence). The CDR3 has 13 amino acids. Trimming left V 5 bases short and J 3 bases short, with 10 bases between. CDR3 sequence (DNA): TGTGCCAGCAGCCCTTACCCCTACTATGGCTACACCTTC. Translated: CASSPYPYYGYTF.

This CDR3 is CASSLDPRGGNEQFF. CDR3 bases: TGTGCCAGCAGTTTAGACCCTCGGGGGGGCAATGAGCAGTTCTTC. This sequence joins TRBV6-5 and TRBJ2-1, with 8 bases fitting TRBD2. CDR1 MNHEY and CDR2 SVGAGI come from the germline V gene. The CDR3 spans 15 residues. Trimming at V came to 4 bases and at J to 6 bases, leaving 8 bases not matched to a gene.

This clone was counted between two and nine times. The V call is TRBV5-6, the J call TRBJ2-7; 10 bases agree with TRBD1. CDR1 SGHDT and CDR2 YYEEEE come from the germline V gene. The ends lost 4 bases at V and 5 bases at J; junction bases unmatched: 12. The CDR3 runs 16 residues. The CDR3 region is CASSPPPPGTGDEQYF. In DNA, the CDR3 is TGTGCCAGCAGCCCACCACCTCCCGGGACAGGGGACGAGCAGTACTTC. The full variable domain, completed using reference TRBV5-6 and TRBJ2-7, is DAGVTQSPTHLIKTRGQQVTLRCSPKSGHDTVSWYQQALGQGPQFIFQYYEEEERQRGNFPDRFSGHQFPNYSSELNVNALLLGDSALYLCASSPPPPGTGDEQYFGPGTRLTVT.

The CDR3 sequence is CASSLGQPSSGNTIYF. CDR3 DNA sequence: TGTGCCAGCAGCTTAGGGCAGCCGAGCTCTGGAAACACCATATATTTT. J is TRBJ1-3 and V is TRBV7-9; D is unresolved. Germline V gene lookup returns CDR1 SEHNR and CDR2 FQNEAQ (reference sequence). V lost 1 base to trimming and J lost 0 bases, with 10 bases between them. The CDR3 extends over 16 amino acids.

V and J are TRBV3-1 (or the pseudogene TRBV3-2) and TRBJ2-6; no reliable D call. The CDR3 loop spans 14 amino acids. Germline V CDR1 and CDR2: LGHDT, YNNKEL (reference sequence). Trimming removed 4 bases at V and 0 bases at J, with 4 bases between. The CDR3 DNA is TGTGCCAGCAGCCTCGCCTCTGGGGCCAACGTCCTGACTTTC. As protein: CASSLASGANVLTF.

The V call is TRBV5-4, the J call TRBJ2-7; 10 bases line up with TRBD2. CDR1 SGHNT and CDR2 YYREEE come from the germline V gene (reference sequence). The CDR3 is made up of 16 amino acids. With V trimmed by 4 bases and J by 4 bases, 11 bases remained unmatched. CDR3 protein: CASSPAGGAGGYEQYF. CDR3 DNA sequence: TGTGCCAGCAGCCCTGCGGGGGGAGCGGGGGGGTACGAGCAGTACTTC.

The chain recombines TRBV6-6 with TRBJ2-7, with D possibly matching TRBD1 (6 bases). Germline values: CDR1 MNHNY, CDR2 SVGAGI (reference sequence). The CDR3 runs 14 residues. V lost 5 bases, J lost 6 bases, and 17 bases lay in between. This CDR3 reads CASSQGQYVSEQYF. CDR3 coding DNA: TGTGCCAGCAGTCAGGGGCAGTACGTCTCCGAGCAGTACTTC.

CDR3 sequence reads: CASSVHRNYGYTF. DNA of the CDR3: TGTGCCAGCAGCGTCCACAGGAACTATGGCTACACCTTC. The V and J genes are TRBV5-8 and TRBJ1-2; possible D gene TRBD1, 5 bases. With 4 bases removed from V and 2 bases from J, the gap between germline ends came to 9 bases. The CDR3 loop spans 13 amino acids. In germline, CDR1 is SGHTS, CDR2 YDEGEE.

The chain combines TRBV5-1 with TRBJ2-3, with TRBD2 matching 12 bases. V lost 4 bases and J lost 3; bases outside the gene matches: 12. Germline V gene lookup returns CDR1 SGHRS and CDR2 YFSETQ. CDR3 size: 18 residues. CDR3 nucleotide sequence: TGCGCCAGCAGCCGCCAGCCGATGACTAGCGGGAGTACAGATACGCAGTATTTT. Its protein product is CASSRQPMTSGSTDTQYF.

The chain employs TRBV2 and TRBJ1-6; 10 bases align to TRBD1. V lost 6 bases, J lost 10 bases, and 6 bases stayed unmatched. Per germline, CDR1 SNHLY and CDR2 FYNNEI. The CDR3 spans 14 residues. The CDR3 DNA is TGTGCCAGCAGGAGGACAGGGGGACGATCACCCCTCCACTTT. This sequence encodes CASRRTGGRSPLHF.

The chain links TRBV19 to TRBJ1-5; D is possibly TRBD1 (5 bases). The CDR3 extends over 15 amino acids. Trimming removed 6 bases from V and 1 base from J, with 13 bases in between. The V gene's germline CDR1 is LNHDA and CDR2 SQIVND (reference sequence). CDR3 protein: CASSSYRDSNQPQHF. The CDR3 coding sequence is TGTGCCAGTAGCTCTTACCGGGACAGCAATCAGCCCCAGCATTTT.

The count of this clone is one. Other DNA sequences in this sample translate to the same CDR3. This rearrangement joins TRBV6-5 to TRBJ2-1; D not resolved. Germline CDR1 reads MNHEY; CDR2 reads SVGAGI. Trimming pared 6 bases from V and 3 bases from J, leaving 12 bases between. This CDR3 region has 14 residues. Written as DNA, the CDR3 is TGTGCCAGCAGAGCCGGAATTCTCTACAATGAGCAGTTCTTC. Amino acids: CASRAGILYNEQFF.

The rearrangement links TRBV19 to TRBJ2-7, with 7 bases that match TRBD1. Germline V gene lookup returns CDR1 LNHDA and CDR2 SQIVND (reference sequence). V was pared by 6 bases and J by 3 bases, with 5 bases of the junction left unmatched. This CDR3 has 13 residues. CDR3 nucleotides: TGTGCCAGTAGCACAAACAGGGGCTACGAGCAGTACTTC. Amino acid sequence: CASSTNRGYEQYF.

This clone was seen just once. The chain recombines TRBV3-1 (or the pseudogene TRBV3-2) with TRBJ2-4; D gene unclear. This CDR3 is 14 amino acids long. V lost 1 base, J lost 0 bases, and 4 bases lay in between. Germline V CDR1 and CDR2: LGHDT, YNNKEL (reference sequence). The CDR3 region has the DNA TGTGCCAGCAGCCAAGGCGCAGCCAAAAACATTCAGTACTTC. It is translated as CASSQGAAKNIQYF.

The rearrangement joins TRBV5-1 to TRBJ1-1, with a possible D match to TRBD1 (6 bases). CDR3 length: 14 amino acids. Germline CDR1 SGHRS, CDR2 YFSETQ. V shed 5 bases and J shed 1 base, with 12 bases lying between them. The CDR3 DNA follows: TGCGCCAGCAGTTACAGGGAGACGAACACTGAAGCTTTCTTT. This translates into CASSYRETNTEAFF.

The chain combines TRBV7-2 with TRBJ2-2; D tentatively reads TRBD1 or TRBD2 (5 bases each). Deletions cut 4 bases from V and 5 bases from J, with 20 bases between. The CDR3 loop spans 17 amino acids. The germline gives CDR1 SGHTA, CDR2 FQGNSA. The CDR3 DNA sequence: TGTGCCAGCAGCTCATTTCGCGAGGGACGGCGGACCGGGGAGCTGTTTTTT. This sequence encodes CASSSFREGRRTGELFF.